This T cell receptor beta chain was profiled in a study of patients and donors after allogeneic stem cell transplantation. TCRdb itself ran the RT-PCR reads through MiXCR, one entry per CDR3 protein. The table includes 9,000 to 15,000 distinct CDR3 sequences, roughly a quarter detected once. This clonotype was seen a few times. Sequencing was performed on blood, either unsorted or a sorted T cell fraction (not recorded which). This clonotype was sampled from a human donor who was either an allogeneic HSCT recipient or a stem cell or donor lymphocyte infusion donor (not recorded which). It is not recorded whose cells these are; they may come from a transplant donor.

The CDR3 is CASGSSGRDTQYF. The CDR3 DNA reads as TGTGCCAGTGGGAGTAGCGGGAGAGATACGCAGTATTTT. The genes are TRBV6-6 and TRBJ2-3; 9 bases are shared with TRBD2. The CDR3 contains 13 residues. Trimming removed 9 bases from V and 5 bases from J; junction bases left unmatched: 6. Germline lookup yields CDR1 MNHNY and CDR2 SVGAGI (reference sequence).